A selection of T cell receptor beta chains follows, all from one sample in a study of blood T cells in healthy people across ages. TCRdb itself ran the 5' RACE reads through MiXCR, one entry per CDR3 protein. The data show 550,000 to 600,000 distinct CDR3 sequences, with 45% to 55% seen just once and roughly 24% held by the top ten. The sample comprised blood. Receptors were obtained from an elderly man in good health. CDR3s include the opening cysteine and the closing phenylalanine or tryptophan. D genes are given only for firm matches. Only part of the rows carry a size: once, few, many, or a class if the clone is expanded.

NA	TRBJ2-7	TRBD1	TRBV6-6	CASRLGQGPTYEQYF	TGTGCCAGCAGACTGGGACAGGGGCCGACCTACGAGCAGTACTTC
few	TRBJ2-7	NA	TRBV15	CATSRVYGGHYEQYF	TGTGCCACCAGCAGAGTGTATGGAGGCCACTACGAGCAGTACTTC
NA	TRBJ2-1	TRBD2	TRBV20-1	CSASSRGRAEEQFF	TGCAGTGCTAGCTCTCGCGGGAGAGCCGAGGAGCAGTTCTTC
many	TRBJ2-7	TRBD2	TRBV6-1	CASSPSGHLFPGGYEQYF	TGTGCCAGCAGCCCTTCCGGTCACCTCTTTCCGGGAGGCTACGAGCAGTACTTC
many	TRBJ2-5	NA	TRBV20-1	CSAREGRRGTQETQYF	TGCAGTGCTAGAGAGGGCCGTCGCGGGACCCAAGAGACCCAGTACTTC
few	TRBJ2-7	NA	TRBV10-1	CASRTSSRDIDYEQYF	TGCGCCAGCAGGACGAGTAGCCGGGACATCGACTACGAGCAGTACTTC
few	TRBJ2-6	TRBD1	TRBV6-1	CASSQQQGAGIGANVLTF	TGTGCCAGCAGCCAACAACAGGGGGCAGGGATTGGGGCCAACGTCCTGACTTTC
NA	TRBJ1-1	NA	TRBV6-2/TRBV6-3	CASSSSSRGPTEAFF	TGTGCCAGCAGTTCATCTAGCAGGGGACCCACTGAAGCTTTCTTT
once	TRBJ2-5	NA	TRBV7-2	CASSLVELGFETQYF	TGTGCCAGCAGCTTAGTGGAGCTAGGGTTTGAGACCCAGTACTTC
many	TRBJ2-3	TRBD2	TRBV6-6	CASSSPAQRGGPDTQYF	TGTGCCAGCAGTTCCCCTGCCCAGCGGGGGGGGCCAGATACGCAGTATTTT
NA	TRBJ2-5	TRBD2	TRBV20-1	CSARETSGSLREQYF	TGCAGTGCTAGAGAGACTAGCGGGAGTTTACGGGAGCAGTACTTC
NA	TRBJ2-3	TRBD2	TRBV20-1	CSAPLAHTTDTQYF	TGCAGTGCTCCACTAGCGCATACCACAGATACGCAGTATTTT
NA	TRBJ2-1	NA	TRBV7-2	CASSLGLGPNGEQFF	TGTGCCAGCAGCTTGGGACTTGGCCCCAATGGTGAGCAGTTCTTC
once	TRBJ2-7	TRBD1	TRBV30	CAWRLQGARNEQYF	TGTGCCTGGAGGCTACAGGGGGCGCGTAACGAGCAGTACTTC
NA	TRBJ1-2	NA	TRBV20-1	CSARGGTGFRGYTF	TGCAGTGCTAGGGGGGGGACGGGGTTTCGAGGCTACACCTTC
NA	TRBJ2-3	NA	TRBV20-1	CSASDSRVDTQYF	TGCAGTGCTAGTGATTCCCGAGTAGATACGCAGTATTTT
NA	TRBJ2-5	NA	TRBV28	CASSSGRREQYF	TGTGCCTCCTCTTCCGGGAGAAGGGAGCAGTACTTC
NA	TRBJ1-1	NA	TRBV29-1	CSAGEMGTEAFF	TGCAGCGCGGGGGAAATGGGCACTGAAGCTTTCTTT
few	TRBJ1-2	NA	TRBV29-1	CSVGSREGGYTF	TGCAGCGTTGGGTCCAGGGAAGGGGGCTACACCTTC
few	TRBJ2-7	NA	TRBV7-9	CASSLQGWEQYF	TGTGCCAGCAGCTTACAGGGTTGGGAGCAGTACTTC
NA	TRBJ2-7	NA	TRBV4-1	CASSQERVRQNYEQYF	TGCGCCAGCAGCCAAGAGCGGGTAAGGCAGAACTACGAGCAGTACTTC
few	TRBJ2-1	TRBD2	TRBV4-3	CASSQELAAYNEQFF	TGCGCCAGCAGCCAAGAACTAGCGGCCTACAATGAGCAGTTCTTC
NA	TRBJ2-1	NA	TRBV11-2	CASSLRAGAGNEQFF	TGTGCCAGCAGCTTAAGGGCAGGAGCCGGGAATGAGCAGTTCTTC
NA	TRBJ2-7	NA	TRBV27	CASSKNLNNEQYF	TGTGCCAGCAGTAAGAATCTGAACAACGAGCAGTACTTC
NA	TRBJ2-7	TRBD2	TRBV20-1	CSAGVKAGAYEQYF	TGCAGTGCTGGCGTTAAAGCGGGGGCCTACGAGCAGTACTTC
few	TRBJ1-4	NA	TRBV9	CASSVEVGATNEKLFF	TGTGCCAGCAGCGTGGAGGTCGGAGCAACTAATGAAAAACTGTTTTTT
many	TRBJ2-7	TRBD1	TRBV6-6	CASSSPGQGTWEQYF	TGTGCCAGCAGTTCCCCGGGACAGGGAACGTGGGAGCAGTACTTC
NA	TRBJ1-4	NA	TRBV10-3	CAISGGASSNEKLFF	TGTGCCATCAGTGGAGGGGCATCCTCCAATGAAAAACTGTTTTTT
NA	TRBJ2-5	TRBD1	TRBV2	CASGGTGQYF	TGTGCCAGCGGGGGGACAGGGCAGTACTTC
few	TRBJ2-5	TRBD1	TRBV20-1	CSASRTGKMETQYF	TGCAGTGCTAGCCGGACAGGGAAGATGGAGACCCAGTACTTC
few	TRBJ2-6	NA	TRBV9	CASSSRDGTTGANVLTF	TGTGCCAGCAGCTCGCGGGACGGAACCACTGGGGCCAACGTCCTGACTTTC